This TCR beta chain was identified during a study of cytomegalovirus exposure and HLA in healthy donors. Clones were sequenced by immunoSEQ multiplex PCR, and TCRdb holds only the in-frame ones, with some missing. The sample lists some 130,000 clones, 94% occurring once. Regarding the study as a whole: In vitro data verified a few CMV-associated chains as specific for CMV antigens.

In germline, CDR1 is KGHSH, CDR2 LQKENI. The CDR3 runs 13 residues. With 4 bases clipped from V and 5 bases from J, the junction kept 4 bases outside the gene matches. As for this clone: Its antigen is currently unknown.

The sample was PBMCs. The receptor's source is a man between 18 and 29 years old in good health and CMV-seropositive. The chain recombines TRBV18 with TRBJ2-5, with 7 bases matching TRBD1. CDR3 nucleotide sequence: TGTGCCAGCTCACAGGGGGCACGGGAGACCCAGTACTTC. Amino acid sequence: CASSQGARETQYF. Complete variable domain (other parts from reference TRBV18 and TRBJ2-5): NAGVMQNPRHLVRRRGQEARLRCSPMKGHSHVYWYRQLPEEGLKFMVYLQKENIIDESGMPKERFSAEFPKEGPSILRIQQVVRGDSAAYFCASSQGARETQYFGPGTRLLVL.